A selection of T cell receptor beta chains follows, all from one sample in a study of T cells in Graves' hyperthyroidism and ophthalmopathy. TCRdb itself ran the multiplex PCR reads through MiXCR, one entry per CDR3 protein. The sample shows more than 350,000 distinct CDR3 sequences, roughly 15% of them seen only once. Sequencing was done on a sample of blood. Receptors originate from a woman younger than 45 with Graves' ophthalmopathy. CDR3s include the opening cysteine and the closing phenylalanine or tryptophan. The D gene is left open where the match is weak. Rows may omit the clone size; those that give it use once, few, many or a size class.

abundance	d_gene	v_gene	j_gene	CDR3nt	CDR3aa
many	NA	TRBV20-1	TRBJ1-2	TGCGGCCGGAGGGGGAGAAACTATGGCTACACCTTC	CGRRGRNYGYTF
NA	NA	TRBV4-1	TRBJ2-2	TGCGCCAGCAGCCAAGTAAACATGGGGTTTCTAACCGGGGAGCTGTTTTTT	CASSQVNMGFLTGELFF
once	TRBD1	TRBV10-3	TRBJ2-3	TGTGCCATCAGTACAGGGGGGAGCACAGATACGCAGTATTTT	CAISTGGSTDTQYF
NA	NA	TRBV2	TRBJ2-2	TGTGCCAGCAGTGAAAGAAAAAGGACCGGGGAGCTGTTTTTT	CASSERKRTGELFF
many	TRBD2	TRBV20-1	TRBJ2-7	TGCAGTGCTAGAGATGAGCTAGCGGGGGGCCACCCCTACGAGCAGTACTTC	CSARDELAGGHPYEQYF
NA	TRBD2	TRBV20-1	TRBJ2-7	TGCAGTGCTGGGCTGCCGGGCGGGAGGGCCTACGAGCAGTACTTC	CSAGLPGGRAYEQYF
NA	TRBD2	TRBV11-2	TRBJ2-1	TGTGCCAGCAGCCATCGGACTAGGGGTAGTGAGCAGTTCTTC	CASSHRTRGSEQFF
NA	TRBD1	TRBV2	TRBJ2-6	TGTGCCAGCAGCTACGGGACAGCCCTCTCTGGGGCCAACGTCCTGACTTTC	CASSYGTALSGANVLTF
many	TRBD1	TRBV7-9	TRBJ1-6	TGTGCCGCAGGACAGGACTCCAATTCACCCCTCCACTTT	CAAGQDSNSPLHF
NA	TRBD2	TRBV7-6	TRBJ2-1	TGTGCCAGCAGCTGGGGACTAGCGGGGGCCCTTAGCAGCAATGAGCAGTTCTTC	CASSWGLAGALSSNEQFF
NA	TRBD2	TRBV6-2/TRBV6-3	TRBJ2-7	TGTGCCAGCAGCCCAGAGGGGACTAGCGGCTCCTACGAGCAGTACTTC	CASSPEGTSGSYEQYF
many	NA	TRBV30	TRBJ2-5	TGTGCCTGGAGTGTAGGTCTATCCGAGAAAGAGACCCAGTACTTC	CAWSVGLSEKETQYF
many	TRBD2	TRBV3-1	TRBJ2-2	TGTGCCAGCAGCCTTAGCGGGAGGAACACCGGGGAGCTGTTTTTT	CASSLSGRNTGELFF
many	NA	TRBV7-9	TRBJ1-3	TGTGCCAGCAGCTTAGTGTCGGACACCATATATTTT	CASSLVSDTIYF
NA	NA	TRBV28	TRBJ2-2	TGTGCCAGCAGTTTTCTTTGGAACACCGGGGAGCTGTTTTTT	CASSFLWNTGELFF
many	NA	TRBV24-1	TRBJ1-4	TGTGCCACCAGTGATTCCTCCGAGTTCGGTCTGTTTTTT	CATSDSSEFGLFF
many	TRBD1	TRBV28	TRBJ2-7	TGTGCCAGCAGTGGGACAGGGGCCACCTACGAGCAGTACTTC	CASSGTGATYEQYF
many	TRBD2	TRBV5-5	TRBJ2-3	TGTGCCAGCAGCTTTGGGACTACGGGTACAGATACGCAGTATTTT	CASSFGTTGTDTQYF
many	NA	TRBV6-6	TRBJ1-3	TGTGCCAGCAGTTACTCGTCGCTCTCGGTCCACTCTGGAAACACCATATATTTT	CASSYSSLSVHSGNTIYF
many	NA	TRBV3-1	TRBJ1-1	TGTGCCAGCAGCCTCGGGGGGGGGGGTGTGAACACTGAAGCTTTCTTT	CASSLGGGGVNTEAFF
many	NA	TRBV4-2	TRBJ1-5	TGTGCCAGCAGCCAAGACAGGGGATTTCATCAGCCCCAGCATTTT	CASSQDRGFHQPQHF
NA	TRBD1	TRBV28	TRBJ2-1	TGTGCCAGCAGTTTATTCGGGACAGAGGGCCTCAATGAGCAGTTCTTC	CASSLFGTEGLNEQFF
many	TRBD2	TRBV15	TRBJ2-1	TGTGCCACCAGCCTAGCGGGGGGAGCCTACAATGAGCAGTTCTTC	CATSLAGGAYNEQFF
many	TRBD1	TRBV2	TRBJ1-1	TGTGCCAGCAGTGAAATGGGACAGGGAGGCACTGAAGCTTTCTTT	CASSEMGQGGTEAFF
many	NA	TRBV18	TRBJ2-4	TGTGCCAGCTCACCACGAACAGGCAAAAACATTCAGTACTTC	CASSPRTGKNIQYF